Below, 27 T cell receptor beta chains from the same sample are listed, as sequenced in a study of regulatory T cells in long-lasting Graves disease. The sample's time point: newly diagnosed GD, antithyroid drugs for less than 3 months. Researchers made the TCR library from RNA that was extracted from PBMCs. CDR3 regions were amplified by Arm-PCR using iRepertoire HTBI primers to build TCR beta libraries. TCRdb itself ran the multiplex PCR reads through MiXCR, one entry per CDR3 protein. The sample yields some 250,000 distinct CDR3 sequences, around 20% seen once. The sequencing here drew on peripheral blood mononuclear cells (PBMCs), taken at new diagnosis, from a patient treated with antithyroid drugs. The receptor source for this set is a female donor with Graves disease.

This chain joins TRBV19 and TRBJ1-2; D is ambiguous. The CDR3 length is 13 residues. Per germline, CDR1 LNHDA and CDR2 SQIVND (reference sequence). The germline V and J ends were trimmed by 9 bases and 0 bases, with 11 bases remaining between them. The CDR3 DNA sequence: TGTGCCAGCAATGTTAACACTAACTATGGCTACACCTTC. It codes for CASNVNTNYGYTF. The whole variable domain, remainder taken from reference TRBV19 and TRBJ1-2, is DGGITQSPKYLFRKEGQNVTLSCEQNLNHDAMYWYRQDPGQGLRLIYYSQIVNDFQKGDIAEGYSVSREKKESFPLTVTSAQKNPTAFYLCASNVNTNYGYTFGSGTRLTVV.

This clonotype was detected many times. V is TRBV11-3 and J is TRBJ2-7; D ambiguous. This CDR3 contains 14 residues. V was clipped by 2 bases and J by 2 bases, with 10 bases between them. CDR1 SGHNT and CDR2 YENEEA come from the germline V gene. The CDR3 region is CASSLRGSTYEQYF. The CDR3, as DNA: TGTGCCAGCAGCTTAAGAGGTAGTACCTACGAGCAGTACTTC. Together with reference TRBV11-3 and TRBJ2-7, the CDR3 gives the full variable domain: EAGVVQSPRYKIIEKKQPVAFWCNPISGHNTLYWYLQNLGQGPELLIRYENEEAVDDSQLPKDRFSAERLKGVDSTLKIQPAELGDSAVYLCASSLRGSTYEQYFGPGTRLTVT.

At least ten counts were recorded for this clonotype. The gene calls are TRBV20-1 and TRBJ1-1; 7 bases map to TRBD1. V lost 1 base and J lost 5; bases outside the gene matches: 10. This CDR3 contains 15 residues. Germline V gene lookup returns CDR1 DFQATT and CDR2 SNEGSKA (reference sequence). CDR3 in amino acids: CSARAIDRVGTEAFF. CDR3 bases: TGCAGTGCTAGAGCCATAGACAGGGTTGGGACTGAAGCTTTCTTT.

As for this clonotype: This may come from a read error, since a much larger clone is one base off. V is TRBV4-3 and J is TRBJ2-7, with 9 bases that match TRBD1. The V gene's germline CDR1 is LGHNA and CDR2 YSLEER. The CDR3 loop spans 15 amino acids. The CDR3 is CASSQGGTGLRERYF. The CDR3 nucleotides read TGCGCCAGCAGCCAAGGCGGGACAGGGCTTCGCGAGCGGTACTTC.

This clonotype was counted ten times or more. The CDR3 DNA sequence: TGTGCCAGCAGCTTTCTTGGGACAGGGCATAGCAATCAGCCCCAGCATTTT. It translates to CASSFLGTGHSNQPQHF. V usage is TRBV7-2 and J usage is TRBJ1-5; 9 bases align to TRBD1. Germline CDR1 SGHTA, CDR2 FQGNSA. The J segment lost 0 bases and the V segment lost 3 bases, leaving 6 bases of the junction unmatched. The CDR3 is 17 residues long.

Comment on this clonotype: The likely explanation is a read error, given a far larger clone one base away. V is TRBV7-2 and J is TRBJ2-1, with 8 bases lining up with TRBD1. The CDR3 sequence is 14 residues long. The V segment lost 5 bases and the J segment 11 bases; nucleotides outside the gene matches: 11. The V gene's germline CDR1 is SGHTA and CDR2 FQGNSA. The CDR3 region is CASSRGGTGNKQFF. In DNA, the CDR3 is TGTGCCAGCAGCCGAGGGGGGACAGGTAATAAGCAGTTCTTC.

This clonotype was counted at least ten times. The rearrangement links TRBV2 to TRBJ2-3; D perhaps matches TRBD1 (6 bases). This CDR3 contains 15 residues. Germline assignment: CDR1 SNHLY and CDR2 FYNNEI. V shed 8 bases and J shed 4 bases, with 19 bases lying between them. CDR3 coding DNA: TGTGCCAGCGGATTGCGGAGCGAGGGGGCAGATACGCAGTATTTT. Translation: CASGLRSEGADTQYF.

This chain joins TRBV19 and TRBJ2-2, with TRBD1 matching over 10 bases. The CDR3 is made up of 16 amino acids. V lost 7 bases and J lost 8; bases outside the gene matches: 13. CDR1 and CDR2 (germline): LNHDA, SQIVND (reference sequence). CDR3 residues: CASIALPGQGLGELFF. The CDR3, as DNA: TGTGCCAGTATAGCCTTACCGGGACAGGGGCTGGGGGAGCTGTTTTTT.

This clonotype was detected only a few times. The genes are TRBV7-9 and TRBJ1-6; 10 bases are a match to TRBD1. V shed 5 bases, J shed 8 bases, and the junction held 6 bases outside the gene matches. CDR3 length: 15 amino acids. CDR1 SEHNR and CDR2 FQNEAQ come from the germline V gene (reference sequence). The CDR3 spells CASSTGDRGDSPLHF. CDR3 bases: TGTGCCAGCAGCACAGGGGACAGGGGTGATTCACCCCTCCACTTT.

This clonotype has a handful of counts. This CDR3 is missing its conserved last phenylalanine or tryptophan, likely due to a read error. The V and J genes are TRBV5-6 and TRBJ1-1; the D is unclear. V was pared by 0 bases and J by 2 bases, with 5 bases between. The CDR3 has 13 residues. Germline V gene data show CDR1 as SGHDT and CDR2 as YYEEEE. The CDR3 reads CASSLGPNTEAFS. The DNA for the CDR3 is TGTGCCAGCAGCTTGGGACCTAACACTGAAGCTTTCTCT.

This clonotype was detected ten times or more. The V and J genes are TRBV6-1 and TRBJ2-3, with D perhaps given as TRBD1 or TRBD2 (5 bases each). Trimming shortened V by 6 bases and J by 5 bases, and 12 bases separated the two germline ends. The CDR3 is 13 amino acids. Germline V gives CDR1 MNHNS, CDR2 SASEGT. CDR3 in amino acids: CASRSRDGDTQYF. Here the CDR3 DNA reads TGTGCCAGCAGGAGTAGGGACGGAGATACGCAGTATTTT.

A remark on this clonotype: Only one base separates this from a far larger clonotype, so it likely reflects a read error. The chain combines TRBV5-5 with TRBJ2-1; perhaps D is TRBD1 or TRBD2 (7 bases each). The CDR3 length is 15 residues. Deletions cut 4 bases from V and 5 bases from J, with 16 bases between. Germline CDR1 reads SGHKS; CDR2 reads YYEKEE (reference sequence). The CDR3 region has the DNA TGTGCCAGCAGCGCCCGGGCAGGGGGGGACAATGAGCAGTTCTTC. Amino acids: CASSARAGGDNEQFF.

This clonotype was seen many times. V is TRBV7-9 and J is TRBJ2-7; D is perhaps TRBD1 (5 bases). The V and J ends lost 6 bases and 8 bases respectively, with 20 bases between them. The V gene's germline CDR1 is SEHNR and CDR2 FQNEAQ (reference sequence). The CDR3 has 14 residues. The CDR3 loop reads CASSPEAGNMKQYF. The CDR3 nucleotides read TGTGCCAGCAGTCCCGAGGCAGGGAATATGAAGCAGTACTTC.

Regarding this clonotype: Given a much more abundant clone one base away, this may be a read error. This chain connects TRBV20-1 to TRBJ2-7, with D perhaps matching TRBD2 (6 bases). CDR1 and CDR2 (germline): DFQATT, SNEGSKA (reference sequence). V lost 6 bases and J lost 2, with 11 bases in between. This CDR3 region has 12 residues. CDR3 protein: CSAIGGAYEQYF. The CDR3 region has the DNA TGCAGTGCCATCGGAGGGGCCTACGAGCAGTACTTC.

The chain joins TRBV3-1 to TRBJ1-6; D gene unclear. V shed 1 base and J shed 1 base, with 8 bases lying between them. CDR3 length equals 16 residues. Germline CDR1 reads LGHDT; CDR2 reads YNNKEL (reference sequence). DNA for the CDR3: TGTGCCAGCAGCCAAGTGTCGGGGTCCTATAATTCACCCCTCCACTTT. Encoded protein: CASSQVSGSYNSPLHF.

The chain employs TRBV5-1 and TRBJ2-5; 7 bases line up with TRBD1. CDR3 length: 14 amino acids. Germline loops: CDR1 SGHRS, CDR2 YFSETQ. The J segment lost 0 bases and the V segment lost 4 bases, leaving 3 bases of the junction unmatched. The CDR3 reads CASSRGTDQETQYF. CDR3 DNA: TGCGCCAGCAGCCGAGGGACAGACCAAGAGACCCAGTACTTC.

In this sample, this clonotype turned up many times. The V and J genes are TRBV7-2 and TRBJ1-6; 7 nucleotides align to TRBD1. Germline CDR1 SGHTA, CDR2 FQGNSA. V was pared by 1 base and J by 7 bases, with 7 bases of the junction left unmatched. This CDR3 region has 16 residues. CDR3 sequence (DNA): TGTGCCAGCAGCTTAGATCGACAGGGAGCAAATTCACCCCTCCACTTT. This translates into CASSLDRQGANSPLHF.

The V gene is TRBV6-1, the J gene TRBJ1-1; tentative D call: TRBD1 (5 bases). The ends were cut back, 10 bases at V and 7 bases at J, with 10 bases in the middle. CDR1 MNHNS and CDR2 SASEGT come from the germline V gene. The CDR3 has 10 amino acids. In DNA form, the CDR3 reads TGTGCCATCGGAGACAGTGAAGCTTTCTTT. Encoded protein: CAIGDSEAFF.

This clonotype was detected ten times or more. The chain is built from TRBV12-3 or TRBV12-4 and TRBJ1-1; D is undetermined. V was shortened by 4 bases and J by 0 bases, with 9 bases between the two germline ends. There are 14 residues in the CDR3. The CDR3 DNA reads TGTGCCAGCAGTTGGACCCCTTTGAACACTGAAGCTTTCTTT. It specifies CASSWTPLNTEAFF.

Only a few counts were recorded for this clonotype. V is TRBV5-1 and J is TRBJ2-7; D is possibly TRBD1 (6 bases). Trimming took off 6 bases at V and 0 bases at J, with 19 bases between the two ends. The CDR3 is 16 residues long. From germline, CDR1 is SGHRS and CDR2 YFSETQ. The CDR3 loop is CASKRDILSSSYEQYF. The CDR3 coding sequence is TGCGCCAGCAAACGGGACATCCTGTCGAGCTCCTACGAGCAGTACTTC.

This clonotype turned up a few times. Being one base from a much bigger clone, this may be a read error. CDR3 residues: CASGSRTGRLNEQFF. The CDR3 coding sequence is TGTGCCAGCGGCTCCCGGACAGGGCGGTTAAATGAGCAGTTCTTC. The chain has TRBV5-8 and TRBJ2-1; 8 bases line up with TRBD1. There are 15 residues in the CDR3. CDR1 is SGHTS and CDR2 is YDEGEE in the germline V gene. With V trimmed by 7 bases and J by 7 bases, 13 bases remained unmatched.

This clonotype was seen at least ten times. The chain uses TRBV18 and TRBJ1-2; 7 bases fit TRBD1. CDR1 is KGHSH, CDR2 LQKENI, per germline. V trimming: 6 bases; J trimming: 2 bases; junction bases outside the gene matches: 9. The CDR3 loop spans 15 amino acids. The CDR3 region is CASSPGEGANYGYTF. The CDR3 coding sequence is TGTGCCAGCTCTCCCGGGGAGGGGGCGAACTATGGCTACACCTTC. Full variable domain (missing parts from reference TRBV18 and TRBJ1-2): NAGVMQNPRHLVRRRGQEARLRCSPMKGHSHVYWYRQLPEEGLKFMVYLQKENIIDESGMPKERFSAEFPKEGPSILRIQQVVRGDSAAYFCASSPGEGANYGYTFGSGTRLTVV.

The CDR3 coding sequence is TGCAGCGTTGAAACACCCTATGGCTACACCTTC. This gives the protein CSVETPYGYTF. J is TRBJ1-2 and V is TRBV29-1, with D uncertain. Germline V gene lookup returns CDR1 SQVTM and CDR2 ANQGSEA. V was cut by 2 bases and J by 4 bases, with 5 bases left in between. This CDR3 has 11 amino acids.

This clonotype was recorded at least ten times. The CDR3 sequence is CASSPSHHGSGNTIYF. The CDR3 nucleotides are TGTGCCAGTAGTCCCTCACATCATGGCTCTGGAAACACCATATATTTT. The chain employs TRBV19 and TRBJ1-3, with D hard to call. Trimming shortened V by 5 bases and J by 0 bases, and 14 bases separated the two germline ends. Germline V gives CDR1 LNHDA, CDR2 SQIVND (reference sequence). CDR3 size: 16 residues.

This clonotype was observed at least ten times. The rearrangement joins TRBV20-1 to TRBJ2-5; 8 bases map to TRBD2. Germline CDR1 and CDR2: DFQATT and SNEGSKA (reference sequence). With 3 bases clipped from V and 5 bases from J, the junction kept 20 bases outside the gene matches. The CDR3 loop spans 18 amino acids. The CDR3 DNA is TGCAGTGCTAGTAGGGTACGGGGGGGGTGGTCGAGTATGGAGACCCAGTACTTC. Translation: CSASRVRGGWSSMETQYF.

Of note for this clonotype: This may arise from a read error, as a much more abundant clone is one base away. This chain connects TRBV11-1 to TRBJ2-7, with D possibly being TRBD2 (6 bases). V shed 5 bases and J shed 7 bases, with 15 bases lying between them. Germline V CDR1 and CDR2: SGHAT, FQDESV (reference sequence). This CDR3 contains 13 residues. The CDR3 bases are TGTGCCAGCAGCGGCGGGGTCGACAATGAGCAGTACTTC. Translated, it gives CASSGGVDNEQYF.

The chain combines TRBV7-2 with TRBJ1-2, with D perhaps TRBD1 (6 bases). Germline V CDR1 and CDR2: SGHTA, FQGNSA. The CDR3 runs to 13 residues. The V gene lost 11 bases and the J gene lost 3 bases, with 16 bases spanning the gap. In DNA, the CDR3 is TGTGCCCTAGGCGGGTCAGGGGACTATGGCTACACCTTC. This gives the protein CALGGSGDYGYTF.